This T cell receptor beta chain was retrieved from a study of T cell repertoires in cytomegalovirus infection. About the research overall: An indication of both CMV infection and matching HLA type came from public TCR beta signatures.

Regarding the study as a whole: The cumulative frequency of public TCR beta families identified carriers of CMV plus the relevant HLA. Ex vivo responses were dominated by HLA-C-restricted CMV-specific TCR beta clonotypes.

Details on this clonotype: Its specificity is not known.

In TCRdb, the reads were re-called with MiXCR into one record per CDR3 protein. This sample yields about 130,000 distinct CDR3 sequences, of which 24% are seen a single time; 30% to 40% belongs to the top ten. This receptor was obtained from a human donor in good health (CMV status not recorded). Some clones in this sample may be carry-over from other donors' samples. Sequencing was carried out using PBMCs, sequenced either directly or after in vitro stimulation (not recorded which).

CDR3 coding DNA: TGCAGTGCCGTTCATCCGGGGGGCCCCGGTGAAAAACTGTTTTTT. Its protein is CSAVHPGGPGEKLFF. The chain has TRBV20-1 and TRBJ1-4; tentative D call: TRBD1 (6 bases). The V and J ends lost 6 bases and 7 bases respectively, with 21 bases between them. CDR3 length: 15 amino acids. CDR1 DFQATT and CDR2 SNEGSKA come from the germline V gene (reference sequence).